The 5 T cell receptor beta chains in this list originate from one sample, sequenced in a study of CD8 T cells in Susac syndrome. Reverse transcription used about 0.45 to 1 ug RNA and random hexamers. TCRdb ran MiXCR on the immunoSEQ multiplex PCR reads and lists one entry per CDR3 protein. The sample lists some 180,000 distinct CDR3 sequences, about 94% occurring once. Material for sequencing was CD4+ T cells from PBMCs. These receptors all come from a human donor in good health.

The V gene is TRBV5-1, the J gene TRBJ2-5; 10 positions agree with TRBD2. Germline V gene sequence: CDR1 SGHRS, CDR2 YFSETQ. Trimming cost V 0 bases and J 5 bases; bases outside gene matches: 4. The CDR3 extends over 15 amino acids. This CDR3 reads CASSLERGGPETQYF. The CDR3 nucleotides read TGCGCCAGCAGCTTGGAGCGGGGGGGCCCCGAGACCCAGTACTTC. The variable domain in full, with the rest retrieved from reference TRBV5-1 and TRBJ2-5, is KAGVTQTPRYLIKTRGQQVTLSCSPISGHRSVSWYQQTPGQGLQFLFEYFSETQRNKGNFPGRFSGRQFSNSRSEMNVSTLELGDSALYLCASSLERGGPETQYFGPGTRLLVL.

The V call is TRBV6-2 or TRBV6-3, the J call TRBJ2-7, with D unclear. V dropped 6 bases and J dropped 3 bases, with 18 bases sitting between them. CDR1 is MNHEY, CDR2 SVGEGT, per germline. The CDR3 is 15 residues long. The CDR3, as DNA: TGTGCCAGCAGCTTCGAAGATGGAACCCACTACGAGCAGTACGTC. The encoded protein is CASSFEDGTHYEQYV.

The V gene is TRBV6-2 or TRBV6-3, the J gene TRBJ1-5; no reliable D call. Trimming took off 0 bases at V and 2 bases at J, with 8 bases between the two ends. Germline CDR1 and CDR2: MNHEY and SVGEGT. The CDR3 consists of 15 residues. The CDR3 region is CASSYSPRGNQPQHF. As DNA, the CDR3 is TGTGCCAGCAGTTACTCGCCACGAGGCAATCAGCCCCAGCATTTT.

The chain is built from TRBV3-1 and TRBJ2-4; 10 nucleotides match TRBD2. The CDR3 extends over 16 amino acids. Trimming removed 4 bases from V and 8 bases from J; junction bases left unmatched: 11. Germline loops: CDR1 LGHDT, CDR2 YNNKEL (reference sequence). The CDR3: CASSPRERGGPDIQYF. Written as DNA, the CDR3 is TGTGCCAGCAGCCCCAGAGAGCGGGGGGGCCCCGACATTCAGTACTTC.

This rearrangement joins TRBV29-1 to TRBJ2-5, with a weak D call TRBD2 (7 bases). The V end was cut by 6 bases, the J end by 5 bases, with 19 bases between. The CDR3 loop spans 14 amino acids. Germline V gene lookup returns CDR1 SQVTM and CDR2 ANQGSEA. The CDR3 sequence: CSVATGGQGETQYF. Here the CDR3 DNA reads TGCAGCGTGGCCACCGGGGGGCAGGGGGAGACCCAGTACTTC.